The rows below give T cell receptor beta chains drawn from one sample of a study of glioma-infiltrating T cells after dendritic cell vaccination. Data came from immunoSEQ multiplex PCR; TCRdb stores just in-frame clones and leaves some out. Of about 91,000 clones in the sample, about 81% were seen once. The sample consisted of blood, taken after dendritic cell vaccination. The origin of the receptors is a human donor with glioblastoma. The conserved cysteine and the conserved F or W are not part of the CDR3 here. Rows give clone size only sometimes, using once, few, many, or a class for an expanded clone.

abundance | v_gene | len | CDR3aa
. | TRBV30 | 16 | AWSTPTGGASANEKLF
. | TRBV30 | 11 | AWSVRGLETQY
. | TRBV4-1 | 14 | ASSLRTGPNTGELF
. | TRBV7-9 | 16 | ASSLAPPNRDRVFGYT
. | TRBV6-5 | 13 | ASSYSGLAKNIQY
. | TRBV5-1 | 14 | ASSPFTQATSYEQY
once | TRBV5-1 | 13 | ASSLGGAGVYEQY
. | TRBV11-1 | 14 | ASSLGWTGVVDEQF
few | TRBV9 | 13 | ASSVEAFPPETQY
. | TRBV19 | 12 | ASSGLAGRETQY
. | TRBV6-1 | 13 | ASSRIRDTNEKLF
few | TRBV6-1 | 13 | ASLPMGTGFSEQY
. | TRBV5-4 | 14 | ASSPRRRVEGEEQY
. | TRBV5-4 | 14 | ASSPDPGLVQETQY
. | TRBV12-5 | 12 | ASGREGGPYGYT
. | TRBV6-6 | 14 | ASSAQIAAIQETQY
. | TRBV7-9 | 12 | ASSYTGDGNTIY
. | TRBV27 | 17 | ASSLSPLVSQGMAYEQY
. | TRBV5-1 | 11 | ASSNENNEKLF
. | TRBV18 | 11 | ASSRDSGSPLH
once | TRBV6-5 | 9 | ASSKQGFAF
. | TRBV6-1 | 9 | ASLSGYEQY
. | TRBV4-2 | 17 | ASSNKVLAEPTNTGELF
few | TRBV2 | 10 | ASSEPNQPQH
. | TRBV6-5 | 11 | ASSPDKSQPQH
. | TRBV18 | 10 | ASATENTEAF
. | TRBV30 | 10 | AWMGRTGELF
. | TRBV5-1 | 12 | ASKLAGATDTQY
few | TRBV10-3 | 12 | AISETGSFVRYT
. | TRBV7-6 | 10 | ASSPRTGLLF
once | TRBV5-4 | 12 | ASSSLRESGEQF
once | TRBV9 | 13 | ASSAGLAGWNEQF
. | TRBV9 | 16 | ASSVAGQGGYGTDTQY
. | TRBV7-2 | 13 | ASSLERQGATEAF
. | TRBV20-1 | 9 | SAPPDYGYT
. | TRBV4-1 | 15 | ASSHTLLAGRQETQY
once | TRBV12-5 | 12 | ASARLAGSYEQY
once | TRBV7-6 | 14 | ASSLDRSSGANVLT
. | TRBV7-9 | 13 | ASSLALATGNIQY
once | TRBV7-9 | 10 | ASTDMNTEAF